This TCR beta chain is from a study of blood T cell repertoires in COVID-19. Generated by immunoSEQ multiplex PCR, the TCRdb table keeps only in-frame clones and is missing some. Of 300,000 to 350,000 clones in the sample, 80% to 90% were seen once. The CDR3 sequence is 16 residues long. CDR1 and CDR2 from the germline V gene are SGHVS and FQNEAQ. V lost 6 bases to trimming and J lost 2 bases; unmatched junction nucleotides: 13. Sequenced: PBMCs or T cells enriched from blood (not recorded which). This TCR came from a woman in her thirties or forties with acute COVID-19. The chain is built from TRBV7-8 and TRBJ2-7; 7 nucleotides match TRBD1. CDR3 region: CASSPPLRQGPYEQYF. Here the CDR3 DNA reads TGTGCCAGCAGTCCTCCGCTAAGACAGGGTCCCTACGAGCAGTACTTC.